A single sample is the source of the 26 T cell receptor beta chains below, sequenced in a study of CD8+CD57+ T cells in acquired aplastic anemia. By flow cytometry, patients selected for sequencing had shown an expansion of CD8+CD57+ cells. Genomic DNA templated the TCR beta VDJ and CDR3 profiling. TCRdb used MiXCR to reprocess the reads, holding one entry per CDR3 protein. In the table there are around 150,000 distinct CDR3 sequences, 70% to 75% of which are singletons. Sequenced: sorted CD4+, CD8+, or CD8+CD57+ T cells (not recorded which) from PBMCs. These receptors were obtained from a human donor with aplastic anemia.

This sequence joins TRBV20-1 and TRBJ2-1, with D possibly TRBD2 on 6 matching bases. Germline loops: CDR1 DFQATT, CDR2 SNEGSKA (reference sequence). Trimming stripped 6 bases from V and 8 bases from J, with 17 bases between. The CDR3 spans 13 residues. CDR3 in DNA: TGCAGTGCCCCAGGGTCGGGAGATCATGAGCAGTTCTTC. Protein: CSAPGSGDHEQFF.

For this clonotype: This may be a read error, as it is one base from a much larger clone. The genes are TRBV4-1 and TRBJ2-3; 7 positions match TRBD2. V lost 3 bases to trimming and J lost 4 bases; unmatched junction nucleotides: 10. From germline, CDR1 is MGHRA and CDR2 YSYEKL. The CDR3 length is 16 residues. As DNA, the CDR3 is TGCGCCAGCAGCCACGGGGGTAGCGGGCGCGCAGATACGCAGTATTTT. It yields the protein CASSHGGSGRADTQYF.

The chain couples TRBV5-1 to TRBJ2-7; a weak D match, TRBD1 (6 bases). Germline V CDR1 and CDR2: SGHRS, YFSETQ. V was pared by 0 bases and J by 2 bases, with 12 bases between. The CDR3 runs to 15 residues. The CDR3 loop is CASSLAWGQAYEQYF. DNA for the CDR3: TGCGCCAGCAGCTTGGCATGGGGACAAGCCTACGAGCAGTACTTC.

The chain links TRBV12-3 or TRBV12-4 to TRBJ2-1; 10 bases are shared with TRBD2. This CDR3 has 15 residues. The V and J ends lost 5 bases and 8 bases, in that order; junction bases with no gene match: 9. CDR3 residues: CASSVQAGGPYEQFF. DNA for the CDR3: TGTGCCAGCAGTGTTCAAGCGGGGGGGCCATATGAGCAGTTCTTC.

The CDR3 here is CATSDSGLAGKSNEQFF. DNA for the CDR3: TGTGCCACCAGTGACTCGGGACTAGCGGGGAAGTCCAATGAGCAGTTCTTC. This rearrangement joins TRBV24-1 to TRBJ2-1; 13 positions agree with TRBD2. V shed 4 bases, J shed 6 bases, and the junction held 8 bases outside the gene matches. Germline CDR1 is KGHDR and CDR2 is SFDVKD. The length of the CDR3 is 17 residues.

The chain joins TRBV10-2 to TRBJ2-7, with 14 bases that match TRBD2. V lost 5 bases to trimming and J lost 6 bases; unmatched junction nucleotides: 9. Germline V CDR1 and CDR2: WSHSY, SAAADI. The length of the CDR3 is 16 residues. CDR3 amino acids: CASSRGGLAGALEQYF. The CDR3 DNA sequence: TGCGCCAGCAGTAGGGGGGGACTAGCGGGAGCACTCGAGCAGTACTTC.

The count of this clonotype is one. The chain carries TRBV9 and TRBJ1-2, with D uncertain. CDR3 size: 17 residues. V dropped 2 bases and J dropped 0 bases, with 17 bases sitting between them. CDR1 is SGDLS, CDR2 YYNGEE, per germline. The CDR3 here is CASSVSAAVGSNYGYTF. CDR3 in DNA: TGTGCCAGCAGCGTGAGCGCGGCGGTTGGCTCTAACTATGGCTACACCTTC.

Note on this clonotype: Mismatch with germline at one junction end may stem from a read error. CDR3 in amino acids: CAGSLTSGGQETQYF. The DNA of the CDR3 is TGCGCCGGCAGCCTGACTAGCGGGGGACAAGAGACCCAGTACTTC. V and J are TRBV5-1 and TRBJ2-5, with 12 positions matching TRBD2. Germline CDR1 SGHRS, CDR2 YFSETQ. This CDR3 comprises 15 residues.

V usage is TRBV24-1 and J usage is TRBJ2-1; 8 bases are a match to TRBD2. The CDR3 contains 14 residues. Germline lookup yields CDR1 KGHDR and CDR2 SFDVKD. V was clipped by 4 bases and J by 2 bases; unmatched bases: 0. This CDR3 reads CATSEAGAYNEQFF. For the CDR3, the DNA is TGTGCCACCAGTGAAGCGGGAGCCTACAATGAGCAGTTCTTC.

The rearrangement links TRBV6-4 to TRBJ2-2; TRBD2 matches 8 bases. CDR1 and CDR2 from the germline V gene are MRHNA and SNTAGT. Trimming cost V 6 bases and J 3 bases; bases outside gene matches: 3. This CDR3 is built from 14 residues. The CDR3 nucleotides are TGTGCCAGCAGGAGAGCGGGGGACACCGGGGAGCTGTTTTTT. Translated: CASRRAGDTGELFF.

This clonotype was found many times. The chain employs TRBV20-1 and TRBJ2-7, with a weak D call TRBD1 (5 bases). Trimming shortened V by 6 bases and J by 4 bases, and 10 bases separated the two germline ends. Per germline, CDR1 DFQATT and CDR2 SNEGSKA (reference sequence). CDR3 size: 11 residues. CDR3 in DNA: TGCAGTGCAAATCAGGGATACGAGCAGTACTTC. Translated, it gives CSANQGYEQYF.

In its sample, this clonotype was seen once. CDR3 protein: CASSISSGETQYF. In DNA, the CDR3 is TGTGCCAGTAGTATCAGTAGTGGGGAGACCCAGTACTTC. The chain is built from TRBV19 and TRBJ2-5; no reliable D call. CDR3 length equals 13 residues. The V end was cut by 3 bases, the J end by 5 bases, with 10 bases between. Germline V lookup: CDR1 LNHDA, CDR2 SQIVND (reference sequence).

The chain uses TRBV19 and TRBJ2-7; a weak D match, TRBD1 (7 bases). The CDR3 runs 15 residues. Germline V gene lookup returns CDR1 LNHDA and CDR2 SQIVND (reference sequence). V gave up 4 bases and J gave up 4 bases, with 17 bases separating them. CDR3 bases: TGTGCCAGTAGTAAGGGGGCGATGCGGGGATACGAGCAGTACTTC. Its protein is CASSKGAMRGYEQYF.

This clonotype was seen more than once but under ten times. V is TRBV7-8 and J is TRBJ2-7, with D perhaps TRBD1 (6 bases). The germline gives CDR1 SGHVS, CDR2 FQNEAQ. The CDR3 is made up of 15 amino acids. Trimming took 2 bases from V and 5 from J, leaving 16 bases between them. CDR3 nucleotide sequence: TGTGCCAGCAGCTTAAGGACAGTGTCGGTCAACGAGCAGTACTTC. Translated, it gives CASSLRTVSVNEQYF. Full variable domain (rest looked up from reference TRBV7-8 and TRBJ2-7): GAGVSQSPRYKVAKRGQDVALRCDPISGHVSLFWYQQALGQGPEFLTYFQNEAQLDKSGLPSDRFFAERPEGSVSTLKIQRTQQEDSAVYLCASSLRTVSVNEQYFGPGTRLTVT.

The chain is built from TRBV29-1 and TRBJ2-7, with D perhaps TRBD1 (6 bases). The CDR3 length is 11 residues. Trimming pared 7 bases from V and 3 bases from J, leaving 10 bases between. Looked up from germline, CDR1 is SQVTM and CDR2 is ANQGSEA. The CDR3, as DNA: TGCAGCGGCGGACAGCACTACGAGCAGTACTTC. Translated: CSGGQHYEQYF.

This clonotype was seen a handful of times. This sequence joins TRBV5-1 and TRBJ2-7; D gene ambiguous. Trimming removed 5 bases from V and 2 bases from J, with 8 bases in between. From germline, CDR1 is SGHRS and CDR2 YFSETQ. This CDR3 comprises 12 residues. The CDR3 loop reads CASRLGTYEQYF. The DNA for the CDR3 is TGCGCCAGCAGACTTGGAACCTACGAGCAGTACTTC.

The chain combines TRBV19 with TRBJ2-7, with TRBD1 matching 7 bases. This CDR3 contains 15 residues. J gave up 2 bases and V 4 bases, and 8 bases lay outside the gene matches. From germline, CDR1 is LNHDA and CDR2 SQIVND (reference sequence). CDR3 residues: CASSTGRDSTYEQYF. The CDR3 DNA follows: TGTGCCAGTAGTACAGGAAGGGACAGTACCTACGAGCAGTACTTC.

This chain joins TRBV12-3 or TRBV12-4 and TRBJ2-2; D gene ambiguous. Trimming left V 7 bases short and J 7 bases short, with 10 bases between. This CDR3 has 12 amino acids. The CDR3 spells CASTNYVGELFF. CDR3 in DNA: TGTGCCAGCACCAATTACGTCGGGGAGCTGTTTTTT.

The rearrangement uses TRBV7-9 and TRBJ1-5; D is ambiguous. Trimming took off 3 bases at V and 2 bases at J, with 11 bases between the two ends. This CDR3 contains 15 residues. Germline CDR1 reads SEHNR; CDR2 reads FQNEAQ (reference sequence). The CDR3 region is CASSLSMLGNQPQHF. The CDR3 DNA sequence: TGTGCCAGCAGCTTGTCCATGTTGGGCAATCAGCCCCAGCATTTT.

The rearrangement links TRBV4-3 to TRBJ2-7, with 9 positions matching TRBD1. Germline CDR1 and CDR2: LGHNA and YSLEER. J was trimmed by 1 base and V by 0 bases; bases with no gene match: 4. This CDR3 has 16 amino acids. CDR3 DNA: TGCGCCAGCAGCCAAGAGGACAGGGGATTTTCCTACGAGCAGTACTTC. It yields the protein CASSQEDRGFSYEQYF.

V gene TRBV10-1 combines with J gene TRBJ2-3; D uncertain. Germline V gene lookup returns CDR1 WNHNN and CDR2 SYGVQD (reference sequence). V was pared by 4 bases and J by 0 bases, with 8 bases between. This CDR3 region has 14 residues. The CDR3 spells CASSVAISTDTQYF. The CDR3 DNA follows: TGCGCCAGCAGTGTCGCAATTAGCACAGATACGCAGTATTTT.

This chain joins TRBV7-9 and TRBJ1-6; 7 bases line up with TRBD1. Looked up from germline, CDR1 is SEHNR and CDR2 is FQNEAQ (reference sequence). The CDR3 extends over 15 amino acids. J lost 14 bases, V lost 2 bases, and 12 bases had no gene match. The CDR3 sequence is CASSLQDRPTGTLHF. CDR3 sequence (DNA): TGTGCCAGCAGCTTACAGGACAGGCCGACGGGGACCCTCCACTTT.

With respect to this clonotype: Compared with germline, one end of the junction differs, possibly owing to a read error. The V call is TRBV2, the J call TRBJ1-4; D possibly corresponds to TRBD1 (5 bases). The CDR3 runs 15 residues. The V gene's germline CDR1 is SNHLY and CDR2 FYNNEI. The CDR3 DNA reads as TGTGCCAGCGGCTACGGGACGTCAACTAATGAAAAACTGTCTTTT. Its translation is CASGYGTSTNEKLSF.

The chain uses TRBV7-8 and TRBJ1-6; no reliable D call. Trimming stripped 2 bases from V and 7 bases from J, with 12 bases between. This CDR3 region has 15 residues. CDR1 SGHVS and CDR2 FQNEAQ come from the germline V gene. The CDR3 sequence: CASSLFAGENSPLHF. As DNA, the CDR3 is TGTGCCAGCAGCTTATTTGCCGGGGAGAATTCACCCCTCCACTTT. The full variable domain, in which reference TRBV7-8 and TRBJ1-6 provide the parts outside the CDR3, is GAGVSQSPRYKVAKRGQDVALRCDPISGHVSLFWYQQALGQGPEFLTYFQNEAQLDKSGLPSDRFFAERPEGSVSTLKIQRTQQEDSAVYLCASSLFAGENSPLHFGNGTRLTVT.

This clonotype has just one count. The DNA of the CDR3 is TGTGCCAGCAGCTTCTATAGCGGGGGGGATGAGCAGTTCTTC. As protein: CASSFYSGGDEQFF. V is TRBV5-5 and J is TRBJ2-1, with 11 bases matching TRBD2. Germline CDR1 reads SGHKS; CDR2 reads YYEKEE (reference sequence). The J segment lost 8 bases and the V segment lost 2 bases, leaving 3 bases of the junction unmatched. The CDR3 is made up of 14 amino acids.

This chain joins TRBV11-3 and TRBJ1-1; D may be TRBD1 (6 bases). Looked up from germline, CDR1 is SGHNT and CDR2 is YENEEA. This CDR3 has 13 residues. Trimming took 2 bases from V and 6 from J, leaving 10 bases between them. The CDR3 is CASSLQGLSEAFF. The CDR3 DNA follows: TGTGCCAGCAGCTTACAGGGGCTGTCTGAAGCTTTCTTT.